Shown below are 28 T cell receptor beta chains from a single sample sequenced in a study of blood T cell repertoires in COVID-19. Method: immunoSEQ multiplex PCR; TCRdb's copy keeps in-frame clones and lacks some. The sample shows 250,000 or so clones, roughly 84% of them seen only once. Sample: PBMCs or T cells enriched from blood (not recorded which). Source of these receptors: a man aged 45-65 years who had recovered from COVID-19.

The chain couples TRBV4-3 to TRBJ2-2, with TRBD2 as a possible D gene (6 bases). The CDR3 loop spans 16 amino acids. From germline, CDR1 is LGHNA and CDR2 YSLEER. The V end lost 6 bases, the J end lost 6 bases, and 20 bases lay between the germline ends. The CDR3 DNA reads as TGCGCCAGCAGACAGGACCGCCCCCCGGGGGCCGGGGAGCTGTTTTTT. Encoded protein: CASRQDRPPGAGELFF.

The chain links TRBV5-4 to TRBJ2-1, with a tentative D call TRBD2 (5 bases). Looked up from germline, CDR1 is SGHNT and CDR2 is YYREEE (reference sequence). The CDR3 spans 14 residues. Trimming cost V 4 bases and J 7 bases, with 15 bases left between them. This chain's CDR3 is CASSPSWVRNEQFF. The CDR3 DNA follows: TGTGCCAGCAGCCCTAGCTGGGTTAGAAATGAGCAGTTCTTC. Full variable domain (missing parts from reference TRBV5-4 and TRBJ2-1): ETGVTQSPTHLIKTRGQQVTLRCSSQSGHNTVSWYQQALGQGPQFIFQYYREEENGRGNFPPRFSGLQFPNYSSELNVNALELDDSALYLCASSPSWVRNEQFFGPGTRLTVL.

J is TRBJ1-2 and V is TRBV29-1, with TRBD1 identical over 8 bases. CDR3 length: 15 residues. Germline CDR1 and CDR2: SQVTM and ANQGSEA. The V and J ends lost 0 bases and 8 bases, in that order; junction bases with no gene match: 11. CDR3 sequence: CSVEDPGQGLLGYTF. The CDR3 DNA reads TGCAGCGTTGAAGATCCTGGACAGGGTCTACTGGGCTACACCTTC.

The gene calls are TRBV19 and TRBJ2-7, with 9 bases aligning to TRBD2. V shed 6 bases, J shed 6 bases, and the junction held 9 bases outside the gene matches. Germline V gene data show CDR1 as LNHDA and CDR2 as SQIVND (reference sequence). The CDR3 has 14 amino acids. CDR3 sequence: CASSLTSGRSEQYF. CDR3 in DNA: TGTGCCAGTAGCTTGACTAGCGGACGCTCCGAGCAGTACTTC.

This chain connects TRBV27 to TRBJ2-1; 12 bases align to TRBD2. The CDR3 loop spans 22 amino acids. The V and J ends lost 5 bases and 1 base, in that order; junction bases with no gene match: 21. The germline V gene encodes CDR1 MNHEY and CDR2 SMNVEV (reference sequence). The CDR3 sequence is CASSTKQLTSGSSMTSYNEQFF. In DNA, the CDR3 is TGTGCCAGCAGTACAAAGCAATTGACTAGCGGGAGCTCCATGACGTCCTACAATGAGCAGTTCTTC.

The CDR3 here is CASSIGGAPLWTEAFF. The CDR3 nucleotides read TGTGCCAGTAGTATAGGGGGAGCACCACTCTGGACTGAAGCTTTCTTT. The genes are TRBV19 and TRBJ1-1; D gene uncertain. V dropped 1 base and J dropped 5 bases, with 17 bases sitting between them. This CDR3 is 16 amino acids long. Looked up from germline, CDR1 is LNHDA and CDR2 is SQIVND (reference sequence). Filled out from reference TRBV19 and TRBJ1-1, the complete variable domain reads DGGITQSPKYLFRKEGQNVTLSCEQNLNHDAMYWYRQDPGQGLRLIYYSQIVNDFQKGDIAEGYSVSREKKESFPLTVTSAQKNPTAFYLCASSIGGAPLWTEAFFGQGTRLTVV.

The chain links TRBV5-1 to TRBJ1-1; TRBD1 might be the D (5 bases). Germline values: CDR1 SGHRS, CDR2 YFSETQ. Trimming cost V 6 bases and J 2 bases, with 11 bases left between them. This CDR3 has 13 amino acids. The CDR3: CASTLGTNTEAFF. CDR3 nucleotide sequence: TGCGCCAGCACCTTAGGGACTAACACTGAAGCTTTCTTT. The variable domain in full, with the rest retrieved from reference TRBV5-1 and TRBJ1-1, is KAGVTQTPRYLIKTRGQQVTLSCSPISGHRSVSWYQQTPGQGLQFLFEYFSETQRNKGNFPGRFSGRQFSNSRSEMNVSTLELGDSALYLCASTLGTNTEAFFGQGTRLTVV.

The chain recombines TRBV12-3 or TRBV12-4 with TRBJ2-1, with D tentatively TRBD2 (5 bases). The V end lost 2 bases, the J end lost 10 bases, and 6 bases lay between the germline ends. The CDR3 length is 11 residues. The CDR3 DNA sequence: TGTGCCAGCAGTTTACTAGCCGAGCAGTTCTTC. This sequence encodes CASSLLAEQFF.

The count of this clone is one. The CDR3: CASSRTATNEKLFF. In DNA form, the CDR3 reads TGTGCCAGCAGCCGAACGGCAACTAATGAAAAACTGTTTTTT. The chain employs TRBV6-5 and TRBJ1-4, with D unclear. Looked up from germline, CDR1 is MNHEY and CDR2 is SVGAGI. V lost 6 bases, J lost 0 bases, and 8 bases lay in between. This CDR3 is built from 14 residues.

This chain joins TRBV6-4 and TRBJ1-4; possible D gene TRBD1, 6 bases. This CDR3 region has 16 residues. V was shortened by 7 bases and J by 6 bases, with 21 bases between the two germline ends. CDR1 is MRHNA and CDR2 is SNTAGT in the germline V gene. The CDR3 DNA is TGTGCCAGCACACCAAAAAAAGACAGGCGGGATGAAAAACTGTTTTTT. Protein product: CASTPKKDRRDEKLFF.

V and J are TRBV7-2 and TRBJ2-7, with TRBD2 identical over 8 bases. The CDR3 runs 14 residues. V dropped 5 bases and J dropped 7; count of bases not matched to a gene: 10. Germline V lookup: CDR1 SGHTA, CDR2 FQGNSA. This chain's CDR3 is CASSPGLVSEEQYF. CDR3 nucleotide sequence: TGTGCCAGCAGCCCGGGACTAGTGTCTGAAGAGCAGTACTTC. Variable domain in full (rest from reference TRBV7-2 and TRBJ2-7): GAGVSQSPSNKVTEKGKDVELRCDPISGHTALYWYRQSLGQGLEFLIYFQGNSAPDKSGLPSDRFSAERTGGSVSTLTIQRTQQEDSAVYLCASSPGLVSEEQYFGPGTRLTVT.

CDR3: CASSKEKLSGNTIYF. In DNA form, the CDR3 reads TGTGCCAGCAGTAAAGAAAAGCTCTCTGGAAACACCATATATTTT. The J gene is TRBJ1-3, the V gene TRBV2; D gene unclear. The CDR3 is made up of 15 amino acids. With 5 bases removed from V and 0 bases from J, the gap between germline ends came to 11 bases. CDR1 is SNHLY and CDR2 is FYNNEI in the germline V gene.

This clone was seen more than once but under ten times. The chain is built from TRBV9 and TRBJ1-2; D is uncertain. Trimming cost V 4 bases and J 8 bases, with 12 bases left between them. The CDR3 covers 12 residues. Germline loops: CDR1 SGDLS, CDR2 YYNGEE. CDR3 DNA: TGTGCCAGCAGCCGGTTCGAGGGCGGCTACACCTTC. As protein: CASSRFEGGYTF. Together with reference TRBV9 and TRBJ1-2, the CDR3 gives the full variable domain: DSGVTQTPKHLITATGQRVTLRCSPRSGDLSVYWYQQSLDQGLQFLIQYYNGEERAKGNILERFSAQQFPDLHSELNLSSLELGDSALYFCASSRFEGGYTFGSGTRLTVV.

The V call is TRBV2, the J call TRBJ2-7, with 8 bases that match TRBD2. Per germline, CDR1 SNHLY and CDR2 FYNNEI. The CDR3 is 15 amino acids. The V and J ends lost 6 bases and 3 bases, in that order; junction bases with no gene match: 10. DNA for the CDR3: TGTGCCAGCAGCGGGGGGGTGACCCTCCACTACGAGCAGTACTTC. Its protein product is CASSGGVTLHYEQYF.

V and J are TRBV5-1 and TRBJ1-1; D is unclear. The CDR3 sequence is 14 residues long. Per germline, CDR1 SGHRS and CDR2 YFSETQ. The V end was cut by 0 bases, the J end by 5 bases, with 11 bases between. CDR3: CASSLGQPGTEAFF. CDR3 DNA: TGCGCCAGCAGCTTGGGACAACCCGGAACTGAAGCTTTCTTT.

V and J are TRBV18 and TRBJ1-5; D gene uncertain. Looked up from germline, CDR1 is KGHSH and CDR2 is LQKENI. V was pared by 2 bases and J by 6 bases, with 14 bases between. The CDR3 totals 15 residues. DNA for the CDR3: TGTGCCAGCTCACCAACTCCAGGCACGAGTCAGCCCCAGCATTTT. Translating gives CASSPTPGTSQPQHF.

The chain employs TRBV7-9 and TRBJ1-1; D might be TRBD1 (6 bases). This CDR3 spans 12 amino acids. V was clipped by 3 bases and J by 7 bases, with 9 bases between them. The germline V gene encodes CDR1 SEHNR and CDR2 FQNEAQ (reference sequence). The CDR3 bases are TGTGCCAGCAGCTTCGCGGACAGTGAAGCTTTCTTT. Translating it yields CASSFADSEAFF.

The genes are TRBV3-1 (or the pseudogene TRBV3-2) and TRBJ1-5; D is undetermined. Germline CDR1 reads LGHDT; CDR2 reads YNNKEL (reference sequence). V lost 1 base and J lost 0, with 7 bases in between. The CDR3 covers 15 residues. The CDR3 here is CASSQGGNSNQPQHF. CDR3 in DNA: TGTGCCAGCAGCCAAGGCGGGAATAGCAATCAGCCCCAGCATTTT.

This chain links TRBV5-1 with TRBJ2-2; 8 positions agree with TRBD2. This CDR3 has 16 residues. The V segment lost 2 bases and the J segment 0 bases; nucleotides outside the gene matches: 3. The V gene's germline CDR1 is SGHRS and CDR2 YFSETQ. CDR3 coding DNA: TGCGCCAGCAGCTTCGGACTAGCTGCGAACACCGGGGAGCTGTTTTTT. This codes for CASSFGLAANTGELFF.

Judged by abundance, this clone is medium-sized. The CDR3 sequence is CASSPEWGQGITGELFF. The CDR3 DNA reads as TGTGCCAGCAGCCCTGAATGGGGACAGGGGATAACCGGGGAGCTGTTTTTT. The genes are TRBV4-2 and TRBJ2-2, with 10 positions matching TRBD1. Germline CDR1 is LGHNA and CDR2 is YNFKEQ. Trimming at V came to 4 bases and at J to 5 bases, leaving 10 bases not matched to a gene. This CDR3 is built from 17 residues.

The V call is TRBV30, the J call TRBJ2-7, with D maybe TRBD1 (6 bases). V gave up 3 bases and J gave up 6 bases, with 15 bases separating them. The CDR3 covers 13 residues. The V gene's germline CDR1 is GTSNPN and CDR2 SVGIG (reference sequence). CDR3 residues: CAWRIIGGREQYF. CDR3 sequence (DNA): TGTGCCTGGAGGATAATTGGGGGCCGCGAGCAGTACTTC.

The chain employs TRBV3-1 (or the pseudogene TRBV3-2) and TRBJ2-5; possibly TRBD2 for D (6 bases). The CDR3 runs to 18 residues. Trimming shortened V by 3 bases and J by 10 bases, and 30 bases separated the two germline ends. From germline, CDR1 is LGHDT and CDR2 YNNKEL (reference sequence). CDR3 residues: CASSHLPPGRTDAGSQYF. In DNA form, the CDR3 reads TGTGCCAGCAGCCACCTACCCCCCGGACGCACCGACGCGGGGAGCCAGTACTTC.

The V and J genes are TRBV7-3 and TRBJ2-3, with 7 bases aligning to TRBD1. CDR1 is SGHTA and CDR2 is FQGTGA in the germline V gene. J lost 2 bases, V lost 0 bases, and 2 bases had no gene match. The CDR3 is 15 residues long. CDR3 coding DNA: TGTGCCAGCAGCTTAACGGACAGGTTCACAGATACGCAGTATTTT. Its protein product is CASSLTDRFTDTQYF.

The chain uses TRBV24-1 and TRBJ2-7, with 7 bases lining up with TRBD2. The J segment lost 7 bases and the V segment lost 3 bases, leaving 5 bases of the junction unmatched. This CDR3 contains 13 residues. Germline V gene data show CDR1 as KGHDR and CDR2 as SFDVKD. The CDR3 sequence: CATSDGWGGEQYF. In DNA, the CDR3 is TGTGCCACCAGTGATGGATGGGGGGGGGAGCAGTACTTC.

V and J are TRBV5-4 and TRBJ2-7, with D hard to call. The CDR3 consists of 13 residues. Germline CDR1 reads SGHNT; CDR2 reads YYREEE (reference sequence). V lost 4 bases and J 3 bases, leaving 11 bases between the germline ends. The CDR3 DNA reads TGTGCCAGCAGCCCTTCGGCAGGCTACGAGCAGTACTTC. Its protein is CASSPSAGYEQYF.

The chain couples TRBV27 to TRBJ1-2; 9 bases align to TRBD1. With V trimmed by 4 bases and J by 4 bases, 13 bases remained unmatched. Germline loops: CDR1 MNHEY, CDR2 SMNVEV (reference sequence). The CDR3 totals 17 residues. CDR3 sequence: CASSSQLNRGLGYGYTF. The CDR3 DNA reads TGTGCCAGCAGTTCTCAATTAAACAGGGGGCTAGGCTATGGCTACACCTTC.

The gene calls are TRBV7-2 and TRBJ2-3; 7 bases are a match to TRBD1. The CDR3 loop spans 17 amino acids. Germline loops: CDR1 SGHTA, CDR2 FQGNSA. Losses at the gene ends were 4 bases for V and 2 bases for J; bases not matched to a gene: 12. The CDR3 protein is CASSSTYRGSYTDTQYF. The CDR3 DNA reads TGTGCCAGCAGCTCAACATACAGGGGTTCTTACACAGATACGCAGTATTTT.

The chain links TRBV27 to TRBJ2-1, with 12 bases lining up with TRBD1. CDR1 and CDR2 (germline): MNHEY, SMNVEV (reference sequence). The CDR3 is 15 residues long. V shed 6 bases, J shed 6 bases, and the junction held 6 bases outside the gene matches. The CDR3 sequence is CASRVGQGAFNEQFF. In DNA, the CDR3 is TGTGCCAGCAGGGTGGGACAGGGGGCGTTCAATGAGCAGTTCTTC.